Sequencing of this TCR beta chain was carried out in a study of PD-L1 blockade in urothelial cancer. As for the study in general: Patients took up atezolizumab around 2014 at 1,200 mg intravenously every 3 weeks. Male sex and bladder-origin urothelial cancer were recorded for about 85% of the roughly 29 patients. The study recovered a median of roughly 140,000 T cells per blood sample.

Study outcomes and limitations: Clonality of blood TCR below the median before treatment predicted better survival.

As for time point: pretreatment peripheral blood. Germline V lookup: CDR1 SGDLS, CDR2 YYNGEE. The CDR3 is 13 amino acids. The germline V and J ends were trimmed by 5 bases and 6 bases, with 14 bases remaining between them. Clones were read by immunoSEQ multiplex PCR, and TCRdb kept only the in-frame ones, dropping some. The sample holds around 50,000 clones, around 83% seen once. Regarding this clone: The antigen remains undetermined.

The specimen was PBMCs, collected around atezolizumab (anti-PD-L1) treatment. The TCR sequence derives from a man between 50 and 59 years old with urothelial cancer. The chain carries TRBV9 and TRBJ1-2, with no clear D. The CDR3 DNA reads TGTGCCAGCAGGATGAGGCAATCCGATGGCTACACCTTC. Translated, it gives CASRMRQSDGYTF.